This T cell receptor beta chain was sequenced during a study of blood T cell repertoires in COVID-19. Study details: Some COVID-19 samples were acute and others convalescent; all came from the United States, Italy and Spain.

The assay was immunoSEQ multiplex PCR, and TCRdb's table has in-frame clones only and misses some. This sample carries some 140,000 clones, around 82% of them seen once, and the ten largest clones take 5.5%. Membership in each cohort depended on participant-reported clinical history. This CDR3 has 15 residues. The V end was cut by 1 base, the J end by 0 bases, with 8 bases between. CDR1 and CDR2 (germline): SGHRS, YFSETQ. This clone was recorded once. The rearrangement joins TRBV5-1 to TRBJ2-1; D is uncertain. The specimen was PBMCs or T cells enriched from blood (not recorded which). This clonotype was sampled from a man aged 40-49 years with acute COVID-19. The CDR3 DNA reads TGCGCCAGCAGCTTGTATGCGAGCTCCTACAATGAGCAGTTCTTC. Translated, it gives CASSLYASSYNEQFF.